This T cell receptor (beta chain) was identified in a study of cytomegalovirus exposure and HLA in healthy donors. Notes on the study in general: Fewer N-insertions than the approximately 700-donor mean were reportedly shown by an Asian-associated ancestry cluster in a later analysis. It was likely that a cluster of highly shared sequence variants was a sequencing artifact.

On this clone: The target antigen is unknown.

V was trimmed by 5 bases and J by 5 bases, leaving 14 bases between them. Germline CDR1 reads SGHRS; CDR2 reads YFSETQ. The CDR3 totals 13 residues. PCR primers comprised 60 Vbeta and 13 Jbeta primers. Only in-frame clones appear in the TCRdb table, and some are missing; sequencing was by immunoSEQ multiplex PCR. The table records over 110,000 clones, around 80% of them present only once. Material: PBMCs. The chain has TRBV5-1 and TRBJ2-7; weak D call: TRBD1 (5 bases). This TCR was sampled from a female donor in good health and CMV-seronegative. The CDR3 region has the DNA TGCGCCAGCAGAGGCAGGGCGTTGGACGAGCAGTACTTC. Protein sequence: CASRGRALDEQYF. The whole variable domain, filled in from reference TRBV5-1 and TRBJ2-7, reads KAGVTQTPRYLIKTRGQQVTLSCSPISGHRSVSWYQQTPGQGLQFLFEYFSETQRNKGNFPGRFSGRQFSNSRSEMNVSTLELGDSALYLCASRGRALDEQYFGPGTRLTVT.